Presented here are 10 T cell receptor beta chains from one specimen sequenced in a study of T cells in localized non-small cell lung cancer. TCRdb keeps only in-frame clones here, not all; method: immunoSEQ multiplex PCR. The profile shows around 30,000 clones, about 90% of them singletons. This material consisted of PBMCs, taken before any cancer treatment. The receptors shown here come from a man aged 40 to 70 with stage II lung adenocarcinoma.

This clone was found once. The chain uses TRBV7-3 and TRBJ2-2; 7 positions agree with TRBD2. Germline V gives CDR1 SGHTA, CDR2 FQGTGA. V lost 5 bases, J lost 3 bases, and 3 bases stayed unmatched. CDR3 size: 14 residues. The CDR3 is CASSHTSDTGELFF. The DNA of the CDR3 is TGTGCCAGCAGCCACACTAGCGACACCGGGGAGCTGTTTTTT.

This sequence joins TRBV19 and TRBJ2-1; D gene unclear. CDR1 is LNHDA, CDR2 SQIVND, per germline (reference sequence). The CDR3 consists of 16 residues. V lost 1 base and J lost 8, with 18 bases in between. DNA for the CDR3: TGTGCCAGTAGTATAGCGAGTAATCAAGGTTTCGATGAGCAGTTCTTC. Amino acid sequence: CASSIASNQGFDEQFF. Combining the CDR3 with reference TRBV19 and TRBJ2-1 gives the whole variable domain DGGITQSPKYLFRKEGQNVTLSCEQNLNHDAMYWYRQDPGQGLRLIYYSQIVNDFQKGDIAEGYSVSREKKESFPLTVTSAQKNPTAFYLCASSIASNQGFDEQFFGPGTRLTVL.

The CDR3 reads CASSLGTGNSPLHF. The CDR3 DNA follows: TGTGCCAGCTCGTTAGGGACAGGGAATTCACCCCTCCACTTT. This rearrangement joins TRBV27 to TRBJ1-6; 9 bases are a match to TRBD1. V lost 8 bases, J lost 7 bases, and 6 bases stayed unmatched. Germline CDR1 reads MNHEY; CDR2 reads SMNVEV (reference sequence). The CDR3 covers 14 residues.

This chain connects TRBV4-2 to TRBJ1-3; the match to TRBD1 covers 7 bases. V lost 1 base, J lost 5 bases, and 8 bases stayed unmatched. From germline, CDR1 is LGHNA and CDR2 YNFKEQ. The CDR3 runs 16 residues. CDR3 bases: TGTGCCAGCAGCCAAGCTACAGGGGTTACCCGAAACACCATATATTTT. Its translation: CASSQATGVTRNTIYF.

The chain carries TRBV18 and TRBJ1-5; no clear D gene. The CDR3 is made up of 14 amino acids. Germline loops: CDR1 KGHSH, CDR2 LQKENI. Between the trimmed V and J ends, which lost 6 bases and 4 bases, there was a span of 13 bases. The CDR3 is CASSEARGNQPQHF. The CDR3 DNA follows: TGTGCCAGCTCCGAAGCGCGGGGAAATCAGCCCCAGCATTTT.

This clone showed up just once. This chain links TRBV7-6 with TRBJ2-2, with TRBD2 matching 9 bases. The CDR3 spans 16 residues. The trim removed 5 bases at V and 6 bases at J, leaving 10 bases unmatched. The germline V gene has CDR1 SGHVS and CDR2 FNYEAQ. CDR3 in DNA: TGTGCCAGCAGCCTCACCGGGACTAGCAAGGCCGGGGAGCTGTTTTTT. Translation: CASSLTGTSKAGELFF. Full variable domain (missing parts from reference TRBV7-6 and TRBJ2-2): GAGVSQSPRYKVTKRGQDVALRCDPISGHVSLYWYRQALGQGPEFLTYFNYEAQQDKSGLPNDRFSAERPEGSISTLTIQRTEQRDSAMYRCASSLTGTSKAGELFFGEGSRLTVL.

The chain recombines TRBV19 with TRBJ2-7; 8 bases agree with TRBD1. V was pared by 9 bases and J by 6 bases, with 10 bases of the junction left unmatched. Germline V lookup: CDR1 LNHDA, CDR2 SQIVND (reference sequence). This CDR3 contains 13 residues. CDR3 in DNA: TGTGCCAGGCCGGACAGGGCCAGAGGCGAGCAGTACTTC. Residues: CARPDRARGEQYF. Full variable domain (remainder filled in from reference TRBV19 and TRBJ2-7): DGGITQSPKYLFRKEGQNVTLSCEQNLNHDAMYWYRQDPGQGLRLIYYSQIVNDFQKGDIAEGYSVSREKKESFPLTVTSAQKNPTAFYLCARPDRARGEQYFGPGTRLTVT.

This clone was recorded only once. The gene calls are TRBV5-1 and TRBJ2-1, with 9 positions matching TRBD1. This CDR3 comprises 17 residues. The V gene end was trimmed by 3 bases and the J gene end by 0 bases; junction bases not matched to a gene: 7. Per the germline V gene, CDR1 is SGHRS and CDR2 is YFSETQ. The CDR3 loop is CASSWPGTGSSYNEQFF. CDR3 DNA sequence: TGCGCCAGCAGCTGGCCCGGGACAGGGAGCTCCTACAATGAGCAGTTCTTC.

The chain uses TRBV6-1 and TRBJ2-2; no clear D. V was clipped by 6 bases and J by 2 bases, with 4 bases between them. CDR3 length: 12 residues. Per the germline V gene, CDR1 is MNHNS and CDR2 is SASEGT. The CDR3, as DNA: TGTGCCAGCAGGCAAAACACCGGGGAGCTGTTTTTT. It yields the protein CASRQNTGELFF.

This rearrangement joins TRBV7-2 to TRBJ1-1; D ambiguous. Per the germline V gene, CDR1 is SGHTA and CDR2 is FQGNSA. The CDR3 has 13 residues. Between the trimmed V and J ends, which lost 4 bases and 5 bases, there was a span of 11 bases. The CDR3 DNA reads as TGTGCCAGCAGCTCTAGAGGGTGGACTGAAGCTTTCTTT. Translation: CASSSRGWTEAFF. The whole variable domain, filled in from reference TRBV7-2 and TRBJ1-1, reads GAGVSQSPSNKVTEKGKDVELRCDPISGHTALYWYRQSLGQGLEFLIYFQGNSAPDKSGLPSDRFSAERTGGSVSTLTIQRTQQEDSAVYLCASSSRGWTEAFFGQGTRLTVV.